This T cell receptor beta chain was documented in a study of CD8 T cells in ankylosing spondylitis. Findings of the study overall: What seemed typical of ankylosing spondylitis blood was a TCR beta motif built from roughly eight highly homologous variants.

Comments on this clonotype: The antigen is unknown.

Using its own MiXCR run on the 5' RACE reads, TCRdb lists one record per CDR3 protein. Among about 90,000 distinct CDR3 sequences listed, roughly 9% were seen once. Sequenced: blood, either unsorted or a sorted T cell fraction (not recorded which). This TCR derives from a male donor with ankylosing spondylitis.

The CDR3 DNA reads as TGTGCCAGCAGCCCCGGGTTGGGCAATGAGCAGTTCTTC. Translating it yields CASSPGLGNEQFF. The J gene is TRBJ2-1, the V gene TRBV5-5; D uncertain. The CDR3 length is 13 residues. V was clipped by 4 bases and J by 6 bases, with 11 bases between them. Germline CDR1 reads SGHKS; CDR2 reads YYEKEE (reference sequence).